This TCR beta chain was recorded in a study of tumor T cells in aggressive B-cell lymphoma. Profiled with immunoSEQ multiplex PCR; TCRdb holds only in-frame clones, not every one. The sample has about 10,000 clones, around 90% seen once. This CDR3 has 14 residues. V dropped 6 bases and J dropped 4; count of bases not matched to a gene: 4. Germline CDR1 SEHNR, CDR2 FQNEAQ (reference sequence). The chain is built from TRBV7-9 and TRBJ1-2; 11 nucleotides agree with TRBD1. The sequence was collected from an adult with diffuse large B cell lymphoma. The sequenced sample was tumor tissue. The CDR3 loop is CASSTGQGAYGYTF. CDR3 bases: TGTGCCAGCAGTACCGGACAGGGGGCCTATGGCTACACCTTC.